One sample yielded the 5 T cell receptor beta chains listed below, sequenced in a study of T cells after yellow fever vaccination. One entry per CDR3 protein results from TCRdb running MiXCR on the 5' RACE reads. The profile shows 600,000 to 750,000 distinct CDR3 sequences, roughly an eighth of them singletons. The starting material was PBMCs, obtained on the day of the yellow fever booster vaccination. These receptors were obtained from a man aged 25-45 years who received the YFV17D yellow fever vaccine.

This clonotype was detected a few times. The V gene is TRBV5-5, the J gene TRBJ2-5; a weak D match, TRBD2 (6 bases). There are 14 residues in the CDR3. Trimming pared 4 bases from V and 2 bases from J, leaving 12 bases between. Germline V gene sequence: CDR1 SGHKS, CDR2 YYEKEE (reference sequence). The CDR3 nucleotides are TGTGCCAGCAGCCATAGCGGACCTCAAGAGACCCAGTACTTC. This gives the protein CASSHSGPQETQYF. Based on the CDR3 plus reference TRBV5-5 and TRBJ2-5, the full variable domain is DAGVTQSPTHLIKTRGQQVTLRCSPISGHKSVSWYQQVLGQGPQFIFQYYEKEERGRGNFPDRFSARQFPNYSSELNVNALLLGDSALYLCASSHSGPQETQYFGPGTRLLVL.

This clonotype has more than one count but fewer than ten. V gene TRBV5-6 combines with J gene TRBJ2-1; 7 bases agree with TRBD1. Germline CDR1 is SGHDT and CDR2 is YYEEEE. The J segment lost 9 bases and the V segment lost 5 bases, leaving 17 bases of the junction unmatched. The CDR3 contains 16 residues. CDR3 coding DNA: TGTGCCAGCAGTCGACAGGGCCAACTAGTCATAGCTGAGCAGTTCTTC. Encoded protein: CASSRQGQLVIAEQFF.

Only a few counts were recorded for this clonotype. In nucleotides, the CDR3 is TGCAGTGCTAGAGGAAGGCTACTGGAGAGCAGGACCTTCAATGAGCAGTTCTTC. Translated: CSARGRLLESRTFNEQFF. The chain links TRBV20-1 to TRBJ2-1, with D hard to call. CDR1 is DFQATT and CDR2 is SNEGSKA in the germline V gene (reference sequence). The CDR3 has 18 residues. Trimming took off 1 base at V and 6 bases at J, with 25 bases between the two ends.

The chain joins TRBV5-4 to TRBJ2-7; the D gene is possibly TRBD1 (6 bases). CDR1 is SGHNT, CDR2 YYREEE, per germline (reference sequence). This CDR3 has 15 residues. Trimming stripped 5 bases from V and 4 bases from J, with 19 bases between. The CDR3 DNA reads as TGTGCCAGCAGATCCTCACAGGGCCTAGAGTACGAGCAGTACTTC. Translating gives CASRSSQGLEYEQYF. The full variable domain, completed using reference TRBV5-4 and TRBJ2-7, is ETGVTQSPTHLIKTRGQQVTLRCSSQSGHNTVSWYQQALGQGPQFIFQYYREEENGRGNFPPRFSGLQFPNYSSELNVNALELDDSALYLCASRSSQGLEYEQYFGPGTRLTVT.

The rearrangement links TRBV20-1 to TRBJ2-3, with no clear D. CDR3 length: 15 amino acids. V was cut by 1 base and J by 5 bases, with 16 bases left in between. Germline V lookup: CDR1 DFQATT, CDR2 SNEGSKA (reference sequence). The CDR3 protein is CSARAARMAQDTQYF. CDR3 in DNA: TGCAGTGCTAGAGCAGCAAGGATGGCACAAGATACGCAGTATTTT.